This T cell receptor beta chain emerged from a study of cytomegalovirus exposure and HLA in healthy donors. General study points: Later findings reportedly placed an Asian-associated ancestry cluster below the roughly 670-donor mean for N-insertions. Data from an earlier analysis indicated that most TCR beta V segments were productive either about 87% or about 30% of the time. One variant, a missense change in DCLRE1C, was linked in a later analysis to TCR beta V- and J-gene trimming.

In the case of this clone: Its target is unknown.

The trim removed 4 bases at V and 10 bases at J, leaving 4 bases unmatched. The CDR3 totals 12 residues. Germline V gives CDR1 SQVTM, CDR2 ANQGSEA. PCR used 60 Vbeta primers and 13 Jbeta primers. Sequencing used immunoSEQ multiplex PCR; TCRdb keeps in-frame clones, though not all of them. The sample holds some 110,000 clones, 10% seen once. The clonotype was recovered from a man between 40 and 49 years old in good health and CMV-seropositive. The sequenced sample consisted of PBMCs. V is TRBV29-1 and J is TRBJ2-1; 10 bases match TRBD2. CDR3: CSVGASGREQFF. The CDR3 bases are TGCAGCGTTGGAGCTAGCGGGAGAGAGCAGTTCTTC.